The 16 T cell receptor beta chains reported below all come from one sample, sequenced in a study of a mutant IDH1 vaccine in newly diagnosed glioma (dated by TCRdb to about 2021). Their antigens are not known. The sample's time point label is to be understood as: week 5, during vaccination. A 20-mer mutant IDH1 peptide at 300 micrograms in Montanide made up each vaccine dose, which was injected subcutaneously together with topical imiquimod. The library was generated by the immunoSEQ multiplex PCR assay. In TCRdb, the immuneACCESS table is reduced to in-frame sequences with V and J assigned. These tables do not hold every clone; where another copy was compared, an unresolved V gene accounts for under half, and the others remain unexplained. The sample table lists about 56,000 clones, 70% to 90% of them with a count of one. In total, the top ten clones hold about 5% of the sample. The source was PBMCs, collected from a glioma patient whose treatment included an IDH1 peptide vaccine. These receptors were obtained from a middle-aged woman with glioma.

The chain employs TRBV29-1 and TRBJ2-1; D unclear. The CDR3 length is 12 residues. The germline CDR1 and CDR2 sequences are SQVTM and ANQGSEA. V was clipped by 2 bases and J by 6 bases, with 8 bases between them. CDR3 bases: TGCAGCGTTGAACTGACAACCAATGAGCAGTTCTTC. Its protein is CSVELTTNEQFF.

The CDR3 sequence: CASSPIGGTGNQPQHF. In DNA form, the CDR3 reads TGTGCCAGCTCACCAATTGGGGGGACCGGCAATCAGCCCCAGCATTTT. The V gene is TRBV18, the J gene TRBJ1-5, with D possibly TRBD1 on 5 matching bases. Trimming took off 2 bases at V and 2 bases at J, with 13 bases between the two ends. CDR3 length equals 16 residues. Germline assignment: CDR1 KGHSH and CDR2 LQKENI.

The chain is built from TRBV28 and TRBJ2-5; D is possibly TRBD1 (7 bases). V was shortened by 10 bases and J by 5 bases, with 17 bases between the two germline ends. This CDR3 spans 13 amino acids. Germline loops: CDR1 MDHEN, CDR2 SYDVKM. CDR3 residues: CAIGGLSGETQYF. The DNA for the CDR3 is TGTGCCATAGGGGGCCTCAGCGGGGAGACCCAGTACTTC.

This clone was counted a few times. CDR3 nucleotides: TGTGCCAGTAGTAGCGACCTGAACACTGAAGCTTTCTTT. This codes for CASSSDLNTEAFF. V is TRBV19 and J is TRBJ1-1; no clear D gene. V was pared by 4 bases and J by 0 bases, with 6 bases between. The CDR3 sequence is 13 residues long. Germline CDR1 LNHDA, CDR2 SQIVND (reference sequence).

The V call is TRBV9, the J call TRBJ2-3, with a weak D call TRBD2 (6 bases). Trimming shortened V by 0 bases and J by 2 bases, and 10 bases separated the two germline ends. Germline assignment: CDR1 SGDLS and CDR2 YYNGEE. The CDR3 extends over 15 amino acids. The CDR3 is CASSVEGLSTDTQYF. CDR3 nucleotide sequence: TGTGCCAGCAGCGTAGAGGGACTGTCCACAGATACGCAGTATTTT.

This clone was seen just once. The CDR3 reads CASSDTVLRLPGENIQYF. The CDR3 DNA reads TGTGCCAGCAGTGATACGGTTCTTCGGCTCCCTGGGGAAAACATTCAGTACTTC. The chain combines TRBV2 with TRBJ2-4; D call uncertain. CDR3 length equals 18 residues. Germline values: CDR1 SNHLY, CDR2 FYNNEI. V dropped 3 bases and J dropped 5 bases, with 23 bases sitting between them. Full variable domain (rest looked up from reference TRBV2 and TRBJ2-4): EPEVTQTPSHQVTQMGQEVILRCVPISNHLYFYWYRQILGQKVEFLVSFYNNEISEKSEIFDDQFSVERPDGSNFTLKIRSTKLEDSAMYFCASSDTVLRLPGENIQYFGAGTRLSVL.

V is TRBV7-8 and J is TRBJ1-1; D might be TRBD1 (6 bases). The CDR3 is 14 amino acids. Germline CDR1 SGHVS, CDR2 FQNEAQ. V was pared by 5 bases and J by 4 bases, with 14 bases between. The CDR3 loop is CASSPRGGGTEAFF. CDR3 nucleotide sequence: TGTGCCAGCAGCCCCAGAGGGGGGGGCACTGAAGCTTTCTTT.

This chain uses TRBV29-1 with TRBJ2-7, with 14 positions matching TRBD2. This CDR3 is built from 15 residues. Germline CDR1 is SQVTM and CDR2 is ANQGSEA. V lost 6 bases to trimming and J lost 2 bases; unmatched junction nucleotides: 6. CDR3: CSVGTSGRGTYEQYF. The CDR3 DNA reads as TGCAGCGTCGGGACTAGCGGGAGAGGAACCTACGAGCAGTACTTC.

CDR3 protein: CASSFRDSREQYF. The CDR3 nucleotides are TGTGCCAGCAGCTTCCGGGACAGTCGCGAGCAGTACTTC. V is TRBV7-2 and J is TRBJ2-7; 7 bases match TRBD1. The length of the CDR3 is 13 residues. Germline V gene data show CDR1 as SGHTA and CDR2 as FQGNSA. J lost 6 bases, V lost 3 bases, and 5 bases had no gene match.

This clone appeared once. This chain joins TRBV10-2 and TRBJ2-7; tentatively, D is TRBD1 (6 bases). This CDR3 is built from 13 residues. Germline lookup yields CDR1 WSHSY and CDR2 SAAADI. V was clipped by 7 bases and J by 0 bases, with 10 bases between them. CDR3 in amino acids: CASTGQYSYEQYF. The CDR3 DNA sequence: TGCGCCAGCACGGGACAATACTCCTACGAGCAGTACTTC.

The V gene is TRBV5-1, the J gene TRBJ2-7; 9 bases match TRBD1. The CDR3 runs to 16 residues. J gave up 5 bases and V 1 base, and 10 bases lay outside the gene matches. Germline V gives CDR1 SGHRS, CDR2 YFSETQ. DNA for the CDR3: TGCGCCAGCAGCTTGTCTGGGACAGGGCTTTGGGACGAGCAGTACTTC. It translates to CASSLSGTGLWDEQYF.

This chain connects TRBV5-1 to TRBJ1-1; possibly TRBD1 for D (5 bases). In germline, CDR1 is SGHRS, CDR2 YFSETQ. This CDR3 comprises 15 residues. Trimming cost V 0 bases and J 4 bases, with 13 bases left between them. CDR3 DNA: TGCGCCAGCAGCTTGGCTGGCGGGGGTCTCACTGAAGCTTTCTTT. It specifies CASSLAGGGLTEAFF.

V is TRBV6-1 and J is TRBJ2-7; a weak D match, TRBD2 (6 bases). This CDR3 is 15 amino acids long. In germline, CDR1 is MNHNS, CDR2 SASEGT. V was clipped by 10 bases and J by 3 bases, with 22 bases between them. Here the CDR3 DNA reads TGTGCCACAAACCCCGGGAGCTCTGTCGGCTACGAGCAGTACTTC. This encodes CATNPGSSVGYEQYF.

The chain links TRBV2 to TRBJ2-7, with D perhaps TRBD2 (6 bases). This CDR3 is 15 amino acids long. CDR1 SNHLY and CDR2 FYNNEI come from the germline V gene. Trimming removed 2 bases from V and 1 base from J, with 12 bases in between. CDR3: CASSEFRGLSYEQYF. The CDR3 bases are TGTGCCAGCAGTGAATTTAGGGGACTTTCCTACGAGCAGTACTTC. The full variable domain, rest sourced from reference TRBV2 and TRBJ2-7, is EPEVTQTPSHQVTQMGQEVILRCVPISNHLYFYWYRQILGQKVEFLVSFYNNEISEKSEIFDDQFSVERPDGSNFTLKIRSTKLEDSAMYFCASSEFRGLSYEQYFGPGTRLTVT.

The chain joins TRBV5-1 to TRBJ1-1; no definite D call. V was pared by 3 bases and J by 0 bases, with 9 bases between. CDR1 is SGHRS, CDR2 YFSETQ, per germline. The CDR3 length is 14 residues. The CDR3 nucleotides read TGCGCCAGCAGCTGGACTAACTTGAACACTGAAGCTTTCTTT. It encodes CASSWTNLNTEAFF.

The J gene is TRBJ2-6, the V gene TRBV5-1; D unclear. The CDR3 sequence is 17 residues long. V was trimmed by 1 base and J by 0 bases, leaving 11 bases between them. Germline V gives CDR1 SGHRS, CDR2 YFSETQ. The CDR3 sequence: CASSLSSSGSGANVLTF. CDR3 nucleotides: TGCGCCAGCAGCTTGTCGAGTTCAGGCTCTGGGGCCAACGTCCTGACTTTC. Combining the CDR3 with reference TRBV5-1 and TRBJ2-6 gives the whole variable domain KAGVTQTPRYLIKTRGQQVTLSCSPISGHRSVSWYQQTPGQGLQFLFEYFSETQRNKGNFPGRFSGRQFSNSRSEMNVSTLELGDSALYLCASSLSSSGSGANVLTFGAGSRLTVL.